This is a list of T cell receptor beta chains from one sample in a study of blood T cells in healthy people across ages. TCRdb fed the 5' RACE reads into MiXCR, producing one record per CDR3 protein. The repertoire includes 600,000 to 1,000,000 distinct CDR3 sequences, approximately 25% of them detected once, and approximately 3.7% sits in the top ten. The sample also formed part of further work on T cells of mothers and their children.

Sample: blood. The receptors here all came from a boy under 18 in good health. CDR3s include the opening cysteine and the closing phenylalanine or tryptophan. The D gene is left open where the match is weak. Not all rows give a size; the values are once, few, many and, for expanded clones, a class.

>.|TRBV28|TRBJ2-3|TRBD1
TGTGCCAGGACAGGGGGGTCAGATACGCAGTATTTT
CARTGGSDTQYF
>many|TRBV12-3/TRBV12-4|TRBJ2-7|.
TGTGCCAGCAGTTCCCAAATTAGCTCCTACGAGCAGTACTTC
CASSSQISSYEQYF
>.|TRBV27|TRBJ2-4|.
TGTGCCAGCAGTTTAGGGAAGCAGGACATTCAGTACTTC
CASSLGKQDIQYF
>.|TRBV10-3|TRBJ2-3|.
TGTGCCATCGGACGGGACTGGAACACAGATACGCAGTATTTT
CAIGRDWNTDTQYF
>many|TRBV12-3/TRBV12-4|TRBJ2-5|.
TGTGCCAGCAGTTTTCGTAGAGAAGAGACCCAGTACTTC
CASSFRREETQYF
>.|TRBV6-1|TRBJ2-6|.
TGTGCCACTAGACTACGGGACTCGTCCCCTTCTGGGGCCAACGTCCTGACTTTC
CATRLRDSSPSGANVLTF
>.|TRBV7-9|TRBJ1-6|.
TGTGCCAGCAGCTTAGCCGCGGACAGCATTTCACCCCTCCACTTT
CASSLAADSISPLHF
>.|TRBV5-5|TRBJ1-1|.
TGTGCCAGCATCCCGGGTGGGGGAAACACTGAAGCTTTCTTT
CASIPGGGNTEAFF
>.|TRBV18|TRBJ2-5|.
TGTGCCAGCTCTATGACAGTTCAAGAGACCCAGTACTTC
CASSMTVQETQYF
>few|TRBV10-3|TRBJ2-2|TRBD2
TGTGCCATCAGGACTAGCGGCGACACCGGGGAGCTGTTTTTT
CAIRTSGDTGELFF
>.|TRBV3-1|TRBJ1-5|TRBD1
TGTGCCAGCAGCAGGACCGGGACAGGCGACAATCAGCCCCAGCATTTT
CASSRTGTGDNQPQHF
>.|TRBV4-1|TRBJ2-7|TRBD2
TGCGCCAGCAGCCCTGGGGCCAGCGGGAGGGTGTCCTACGAGCAGTACTTC
CASSPGASGRVSYEQYF
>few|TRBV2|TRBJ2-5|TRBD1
TGTGCCAGCAGTGAAGCGGCGGGACAGGGTGTGACCCAGTACTTC
CASSEAAGQGVTQYF
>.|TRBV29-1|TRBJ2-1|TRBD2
TGCAGCGTTGAAGAACTAGCGGTTGAGCAGTTCTTC
CSVEELAVEQFF
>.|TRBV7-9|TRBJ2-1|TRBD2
TGTGCCAGCAGCCTCAACGGCGGACTAGCGGGGAATGAGCAGTTCTTC
CASSLNGGLAGNEQFF
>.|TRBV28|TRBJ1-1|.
TGTGCCAGCAGCTCAACAAGGGGCGTTGAAGCTTTCTTT
CASSSTRGVEAFF
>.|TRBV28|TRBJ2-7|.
TGTGCCAGCAGTTTACCGGGGCCCTGGGAGCAGTACTTC
CASSLPGPWEQYF
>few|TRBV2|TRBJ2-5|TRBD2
TGTGCCAGCAGTGAAACTCCGGGACTAGCGGACCAAGAGACCCAGTACTTC
CASSETPGLADQETQYF
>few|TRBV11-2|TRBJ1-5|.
TGTGCCAGCAGCTCCAGAGCGGGGGGGGACAATCAGCCCCAGCATTTT
CASSSRAGGDNQPQHF
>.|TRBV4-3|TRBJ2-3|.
TGCGCCAGCAGCCAAGCCGGAGCCTCTAGCACAGATACGCAGTATTTT
CASSQAGASSTDTQYF
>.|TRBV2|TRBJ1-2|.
TGTGCCAGCAGGTCTAGTGCTAACTATGGCTACACCTTC
CASRSSANYGYTF
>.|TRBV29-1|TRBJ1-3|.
TGCAGCGTTGTCCCGCTGGAGTCGGGGTCTGGAAACACCATATATTTT
CSVVPLESGSGNTIYF
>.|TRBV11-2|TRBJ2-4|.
TGTGCCAGCAGCTTAGGAGGGGCAGAAGGCGACATTCAGTACTTC
CASSLGGAEGDIQYF
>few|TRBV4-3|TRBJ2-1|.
TGCGCCAGCAGCCAAGAGTTCCGGACCGGAACGGCATATGAGCAGTTCTTC
CASSQEFRTGTAYEQFF
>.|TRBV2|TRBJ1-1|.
TGTACCAGCAGTGAGCGGACTAACACTGAAGCTTTCTTT
CTSSERTNTEAFF
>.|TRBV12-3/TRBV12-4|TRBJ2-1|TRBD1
TGTGCCAGCAGGGAGGGACAGGGGTCCTACAATGAGCAGTTCTTC
CASREGQGSYNEQFF
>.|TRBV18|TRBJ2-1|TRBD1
TGTGCCAGCTCACGTACAGGGGGCAGTCGTAATGAGCAGTTCTTC
CASSRTGGSRNEQFF
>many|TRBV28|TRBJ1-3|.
TGTGCCAGCAGTTTGGTCGGGGACACCATATATTTT
CASSLVGDTIYF
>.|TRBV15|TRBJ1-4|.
TGTGCCACCAGCAGCAACCCGGCGGCGGCTAATGAAAAACTGTTTTTT
CATSSNPAAANEKLFF
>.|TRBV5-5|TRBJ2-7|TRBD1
TGTGCCAGCAGCTTGGATGGACAGGATGCCTACGAGCAGTACTTC
CASSLDGQDAYEQYF
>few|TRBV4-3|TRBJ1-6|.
TGCGCCAGCAGCCAAGATCCTCGAGCAGGCCTTCCTCTTTCACCCCTCCACTTT
CASSQDPRAGLPLSPLHF
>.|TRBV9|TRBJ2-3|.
TGTGCCAGCAGCGAGAGACTAGTCGATAGCACAGATACGCAGTATTTT
CASSERLVDSTDTQYF
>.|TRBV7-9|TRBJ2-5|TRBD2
TGTGCCAGCAGGGCCGGGACTACCCTTCAAGAGACCCAGTACTTC
CASRAGTTLQETQYF
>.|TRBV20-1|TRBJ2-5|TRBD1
TGCAGTGCTAGAGTTGGGACAGGGCCCCTCCGAATTCAAGAGACCCAGTACTTC
CSARVGTGPLRIQETQYF
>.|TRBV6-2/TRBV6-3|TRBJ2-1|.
TGTGCCAGCAGCCCAACTCAAGACCCTAATAATGAGCAGTTCTTC
CASSPTQDPNNEQFF
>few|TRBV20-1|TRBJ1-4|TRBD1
TGCAGTGCTAGGGACCGGGACAGGGACGAAAAACTGTTTTTT
CSARDRDRDEKLFF
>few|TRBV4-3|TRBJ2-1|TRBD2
TGCGCCAGCAGCCAAGATGGGAGCGGGGGTGAGCAGTTCTTC
CASSQDGSGGEQFF
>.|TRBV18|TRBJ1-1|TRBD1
TGTGCCAGCTCACCCGACAGGGGCTACAACACTGAAGCTTTCTTT
CASSPDRGYNTEAFF
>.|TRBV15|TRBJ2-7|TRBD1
TGTGCCACCAGCAGCATCGAGACAGGGTTCCACGAGCAGTACTTC
CATSSIETGFHEQYF
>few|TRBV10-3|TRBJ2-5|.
TGTGCCATCAGTGAGTCGGACAGCCAAGAGACCCAGTACTTC
CAISESDSQETQYF
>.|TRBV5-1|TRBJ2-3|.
TGCGCCAGCAGCCGGGGGTCGTCAGATACGCAGTATTTT
CASSRGSSDTQYF
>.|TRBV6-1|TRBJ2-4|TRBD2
TGTGCCAGCAGTGAAGTCGGGGGGGGGAACATTCAGTACTTC
CASSEVGGGNIQYF
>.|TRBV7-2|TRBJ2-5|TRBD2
TGTGCCAGCAGCTTGGGACTAGCGGTGGGGGGGGAGACCCAGTACTTC
CASSLGLAVGGETQYF
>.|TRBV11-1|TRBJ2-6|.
TGTGCCAGCATCCCCAGCGGGGCCGGGACAGGACCCTTTGGGGCCAACGTCCTGACTTTC
CASIPSGAGTGPFGANVLTF
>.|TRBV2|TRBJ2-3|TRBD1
TGTGCCAGCAGTCTACCCCCGAGGACAGGGGGCTACACAGATACGCAGTATTTT
CASSLPPRTGGYTDTQYF
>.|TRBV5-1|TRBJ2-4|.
TGCGCCAGCAGCACGGTAGGGGGGCAAGCCAAAAACATTCAGTACTTC
CASSTVGGQAKNIQYF
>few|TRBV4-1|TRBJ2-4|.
TGCGCCAGCAGCCAAGTTCAATTAACAGCCAAAAACATTCAGTACTTC
CASSQVQLTAKNIQYF
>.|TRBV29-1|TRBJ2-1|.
TGCAGCGTTGAAGATCGTGAGGGACGGGGCTCCTACAATGAGCAGTTCTTC
CSVEDREGRGSYNEQFF